This T cell receptor (beta chain) is from a study of blood T cells in healthy people across ages. Study overall: There was about one barcoded beta molecule captured by template switching per two T cells.

Trimming shortened V by 7 bases and J by 13 bases, and 20 bases separated the two germline ends. The CDR3 covers 13 residues. The germline CDR1 and CDR2 sequences are MGHDK and SYGVNS. Together with a sample-barcoded 5' primer, a J-beta primer mix was included in a second PCR lasting about 6 to 11 cycles. A template-switch adaptor containing 12 random nucleotides labeled each cDNA molecule. TCRdb re-called the 5' RACE reads through MiXCR, storing one row per CDR3 protein. This table holds about 1,600,000 distinct CDR3 sequences, approximately 42% found once. The specimen sequenced was blood. This chain links TRBV25-1 with TRBJ2-1; D gene uncertain. The TCR comes from a woman aged 18 to 35 in good health. For the CDR3, the DNA is TGTGCCAGCATTCGGTTCTGGCAGGAGACCCAGTTCTTC. Protein sequence: CASIRFWQETQFF. Full variable domain (remainder filled in from reference TRBV25-1 and TRBJ2-1): EADIYQTPRYLVIGTGKKITLECSQTMGHDKMYWYQQDPGMELHLIHYSYGVNSTEKGDLSSESTVSRIRTEHFPLTLESARPSHTSQYLCASIRFWQETQFFGPGTRLTVL.